The 4 T cell receptor beta chains reported below all come from one sample, sequenced in a study of cytomegalovirus exposure and HLA in healthy donors. Amplification used 60 Vbeta primers and 13 Jbeta primers. Sequencing used immunoSEQ multiplex PCR; TCRdb keeps in-frame clones, though not all of them. The sample carries some 130,000 clones, approximately 84% recorded once. Sequenced: PBMCs. The receptors stem from a woman aged 18-35 years in good health and CMV-seronegative.

CDR3: CASSLGLAGSLTGELFF. The CDR3 nucleotides are TGCGCCAGCAGCTTGGGACTAGCGGGATCTCTCACCGGGGAGCTGTTTTTT. J is TRBJ2-2 and V is TRBV5-1; TRBD2 matches at 11 bases. The CDR3 contains 17 residues. V dropped 0 bases and J dropped 4; count of bases not matched to a gene: 5. Germline assignment: CDR1 SGHRS and CDR2 YFSETQ.

This clone has a single count. This chain uses TRBV7-9 with TRBJ1-4; D is ambiguous. Germline V gene sequence: CDR1 SEHNR, CDR2 FQNEAQ (reference sequence). The CDR3 is 14 residues long. Trimming took 5 bases from V and 4 from J, leaving 11 bases between them. The CDR3 loop reads CASSETVDNEKLFF. The DNA of the CDR3 is TGTGCCAGCAGCGAAACAGTAGATAATGAAAAACTGTTTTTT.

The chain links TRBV19 to TRBJ1-1; no reliable D call. V gave up 5 bases and J gave up 7 bases, with 14 bases separating them. The CDR3 spans 13 residues. Germline V CDR1 and CDR2: LNHDA, SQIVND (reference sequence). In DNA, the CDR3 is TGTGCCAGTAGTGCTATGACGGGGATTGAAGCTTTCTTT. Encoded protein: CASSAMTGIEAFF.

The genes are TRBV4-1 and TRBJ1-2; a possible D gene is TRBD1 (6 bases). V was pared by 1 base and J by 4 bases, with 13 bases between. This CDR3 region has 15 residues. In germline, CDR1 is MGHRA, CDR2 YSYEKL. CDR3 in DNA: TGCGCCAGCAGCCAAGGGCAGGGGCCCGGCTATGGCTACACCTTC. It yields the protein CASSQGQGPGYGYTF.